Each of the 31 T cell receptor beta chains below was sequenced from the same sample in a study of shared clonotypes between healthy human individuals. Generated by immunoSEQ multiplex PCR, the TCRdb table keeps only in-frame clones and is missing some. The data contain more than 2 million clones, just over 90% of them singletons. Terminally differentiated effector memory CD45RA+ cells were excluded by CCR7 positive selection of CD45RO-negative cells. The sequenced material came from naive CD8+ T cells from PBMCs. The receptor set was obtained from a man younger than 35 in good health. Some clones in this sample may be carry-over from other donors' samples.

The chain has TRBV9 and TRBJ1-1; 11 bases fit TRBD1. The germline gives CDR1 SGDLS, CDR2 YYNGEE. J was trimmed by 6 bases and V by 0 bases; bases with no gene match: 4. The CDR3 runs to 15 residues. CDR3 region: CASSVVGTGGPEAFF. The DNA of the CDR3 is TGTGCCAGCAGCGTAGTAGGGACAGGGGGTCCTGAAGCTTTCTTT.

The CDR3 sequence: CASSEGTGSYEQYF. Written as DNA, the CDR3 is TGCGCCAGCAGTGAGGGGACAGGCTCCTACGAGCAGTACTTC. The rearrangement joins TRBV10-2 to TRBJ2-7; 8 bases line up with TRBD1. The CDR3 has 14 residues. The V and J ends lost 2 bases and 0 bases, in that order; junction bases with no gene match: 0. Looked up from germline, CDR1 is WSHSY and CDR2 is SAAADI.

This chain joins TRBV5-6 and TRBJ2-5, with 8 bases that match TRBD2. From germline, CDR1 is SGHDT and CDR2 YYEEEE. After removal of 4 bases from V and 8 bases from J, the junction contained 10 bases not matched to a gene. The CDR3 length is 14 residues. The CDR3 spells CASSQLAEGTTQYF. The CDR3 DNA follows: TGTGCCAGCAGCCAACTAGCGGAGGGGACCACCCAGTACTTC.

This clone was picked up one time. A read error may explain this, as a much larger clone is one base away. Other DNA sequences in this sample translate to the same CDR3. The chain combines TRBV27 with TRBJ2-7; D not resolved. The CDR3 covers 13 residues. Trimming removed 3 bases at V and 2 bases at J, with 8 bases between. Germline lookup yields CDR1 MNHEY and CDR2 SMNVEV (reference sequence). The chain's CDR3 is CASSFGETYEQYF. For the CDR3, the DNA is TGTGCCAGCAGTTTCGGAGAGACCTACGAGCAGTACTTC.

The table lists this clone with a few counts. The chain couples TRBV30 to TRBJ2-1, with D hard to call. V lost 0 bases and J lost 10, with 13 bases in between. This CDR3 spans 13 amino acids. The germline CDR1 and CDR2 sequences are GTSNPN and SVGIG (reference sequence). The CDR3 here is CAWSVTRLGEQFF. The CDR3 DNA sequence: TGTGCCTGGAGTGTTACCCGCTTAGGGGAGCAGTTCTTC.

This chain uses TRBV2 with TRBJ2-7; TRBD2 is a possible D gene (5 bases). Germline V gene data show CDR1 as SNHLY and CDR2 as FYNNEI. The CDR3 is 14 residues long. The V gene lost 7 bases and the J gene lost 1 base, with 14 bases spanning the gap. The CDR3 loop is CASTERGRSYEQYF. CDR3 coding DNA: TGTGCCAGCACCGAGAGAGGGAGATCCTACGAGCAGTACTTC.

The genes are TRBV6-1 and TRBJ2-7; no reliable D call. The V end lost 1 base, the J end lost 0 bases, and 13 bases lay between the germline ends. The germline CDR1 and CDR2 sequences are MNHNS and SASEGT. CDR3 length: 16 amino acids. The CDR3 loop reads CASSEGAALSSYEQYF. For the CDR3, the DNA is TGTGCCAGCAGTGAAGGGGCGGCACTTAGCTCCTACGAGCAGTACTTC.

This chain connects TRBV7-9 to TRBJ2-7; 7 nucleotides align to TRBD1. The CDR3 consists of 14 residues. Germline-derived CDR1 and CDR2 are SEHNR and FQNEAQ (reference sequence). The V segment lost 6 bases and the J segment 0 bases; nucleotides outside the gene matches: 5. CDR3 sequence: CASSSTGFSYEQYF. CDR3 nucleotide sequence: TGTGCCAGCAGTTCGACAGGGTTCTCCTACGAGCAGTACTTC. The full variable domain, rest sourced from reference TRBV7-9 and TRBJ2-7, is DTGVSQNPRHKITKRGQNVTFRCDPISEHNRLYWYRQTLGQGPEFLTYFQNEAQLEKSRLLSDRFSAERPKGSFSTLEIQRTEQGDSAMYLCASSSTGFSYEQYFGPGTRLTVT.

This clone was counted once. This sequence joins TRBV5-6 and TRBJ2-5; D may match TRBD1 or TRBD2 (5 bases each). The germline V gene has CDR1 SGHDT and CDR2 YYEEEE. This CDR3 has 14 amino acids. Trimming left V 5 bases short and J 5 bases short, with 16 bases between. CDR3 in DNA: TGTGCCAGCAGTCCCGGCTGGGGGAGTGAGACCCAGTACTTC. This translates into CASSPGWGSETQYF. Based on the CDR3 plus reference TRBV5-6 and TRBJ2-5, the full variable domain is DAGVTQSPTHLIKTRGQQVTLRCSPKSGHDTVSWYQQALGQGPQFIFQYYEEEERQRGNFPDRFSGHQFPNYSSELNVNALLLGDSALYLCASSPGWGSETQYFGPGTRLLVL.

This clone showed up just once. The chain is built from TRBV27 and TRBJ1-1, with no clear D. The ends were cut back, 1 base at V and 0 bases at J, with 6 bases in the middle. The germline V gene has CDR1 MNHEY and CDR2 SMNVEV (reference sequence). The CDR3 has 14 residues. In DNA form, the CDR3 reads TGTGCCAGCAGTTTATTTTCCCTGAACACTGAAGCTTTCTTT. Residues: CASSLFSLNTEAFF.

The chain employs TRBV7-2 and TRBJ2-4, with 7 bases lining up with TRBD1. The CDR3 consists of 17 residues. The V segment lost 1 base and the J segment 0 bases; nucleotides outside the gene matches: 6. CDR1 is SGHTA, CDR2 FQGNSA, per germline. In nucleotides, the CDR3 is TGTGCCAGCAGCTTAGAAACAGGGGAATTAGCCAAAAACATTCAGTACTTC. It is translated as CASSLETGELAKNIQYF.

As regards this clone: Other DNA variants within this sample encode the same CDR3. V and J are TRBV27 and TRBJ2-7; no reliable D call. The CDR3 totals 13 residues. V was shortened by 0 bases and J by 7 bases, with 10 bases between the two germline ends. Germline values: CDR1 MNHEY, CDR2 SMNVEV (reference sequence). CDR3 coding DNA: TGTGCCAGCAGTTTATCCGGACCCATAGAGCAGTACTTC. Residues: CASSLSGPIEQYF.

The V gene is TRBV29-1, the J gene TRBJ2-5, with 11 bases lining up with TRBD1. Germline CDR1 and CDR2: SQVTM and ANQGSEA. The CDR3 is 14 residues long. V was pared by 5 bases and J by 4 bases, with 6 bases of the junction left unmatched. DNA of the CDR3: TGCAGCGTTCGGACAGGGGGCGTTTCAGAGACCCAGTACTTC. It codes for CSVRTGGVSETQYF.

The chain employs TRBV15 and TRBJ2-7; perhaps TRBD1 as D (6 bases). The length of the CDR3 is 15 residues. The V gene lost 4 bases and the J gene lost 5 bases, with 18 bases spanning the gap. Looked up from germline, CDR1 is LNHNV and CDR2 is YYDKDF (reference sequence). In nucleotides, the CDR3 is TGTGCCACCAGCATCTCCCTAGGGGGTACGGACGAGCAGTACTTC. Residues: CATSISLGGTDEQYF.

In the case of this clone: Additional DNA sequences in this sample encode the identical CDR3. J is TRBJ2-7 and V is TRBV2, with a possible D match to TRBD2 (6 bases). CDR1 is SNHLY and CDR2 is FYNNEI in the germline V gene. The V end lost 3 bases, the J end lost 2 bases, and 8 bases lay between the germline ends. The CDR3 is made up of 13 amino acids. Written as DNA, the CDR3 is TGTGCCAGCAGTGATCCGGGGGCCTACGAGCAGTACTTC. It specifies CASSDPGAYEQYF. Drawing the rest from reference TRBV2 and TRBJ2-7, the complete variable domain is EPEVTQTPSHQVTQMGQEVILRCVPISNHLYFYWYRQILGQKVEFLVSFYNNEISEKSEIFDDQFSVERPDGSNFTLKIRSTKLEDSAMYFCASSDPGAYEQYFGPGTRLTVT.

The chain carries TRBV30 and TRBJ2-7, with D hard to call. V dropped 4 bases and J dropped 4 bases, with 17 bases sitting between them. The CDR3 loop spans 14 amino acids. Germline V CDR1 and CDR2: GTSNPN, SVGIG (reference sequence). CDR3 residues: CAWNGGRWGYEQYF. The CDR3, as DNA: TGTGCCTGGAATGGCGGAAGGTGGGGATACGAGCAGTACTTC.

This rearrangement joins TRBV28 to TRBJ2-1; possible D gene TRBD1, 5 bases. This CDR3 contains 14 residues. Germline lookup yields CDR1 MDHEN and CDR2 SYDVKM. V lost 1 base and J 12 bases, leaving 16 bases between the germline ends. The CDR3, as DNA: TGTGCCAGCAGTTTATTTAGGGGCGGTCAAGGGCAGTTCTTC. Translating gives CASSLFRGGQGQFF.

The CDR3 DNA reads TGTGCCAGCAGTCCGGGACCAAAAGGAGAGACCCAGTACTTC. Amino acids: CASSPGPKGETQYF. J is TRBJ2-5 and V is TRBV9, with D tentatively TRBD1 or TRBD2 (5 bases each). The CDR3 is made up of 14 amino acids. Germline-derived CDR1 and CDR2 are SGDLS and YYNGEE. Between the trimmed V and J ends, which lost 5 bases and 4 bases, there was a span of 15 bases.

The J gene is TRBJ1-1, the V gene TRBV5-6, with D possibly TRBD1 on 5 matching bases. V lost 0 bases, J lost 1 base, and 13 bases lay in between. Germline V gives CDR1 SGHDT, CDR2 YYEEEE. The CDR3 has 16 amino acids. The CDR3 loop reads CASSLVGTKRNTEAFF. In DNA, the CDR3 is TGTGCCAGCAGCTTGGTGGGGACCAAGCGGAACACTGAAGCTTTCTTT.

In regard to this clone: Distinct nucleotide sequences in the sample also encode this CDR3. This chain links TRBV19 with TRBJ2-7, with 11 nucleotides matching TRBD2. Germline assignment: CDR1 LNHDA and CDR2 SQIVND (reference sequence). J gave up 3 bases and V 3 bases, and 4 bases lay outside the gene matches. This CDR3 is built from 15 residues. CDR3 residues: CASSIGTSGIYEQYF. The CDR3 DNA follows: TGTGCCAGTAGTATCGGGACTAGCGGTATCTACGAGCAGTACTTC.

The chain combines TRBV2 with TRBJ2-7; TRBD1 matches 8 bases. V lost 5 bases to trimming and J lost 5 bases; unmatched junction nucleotides: 11. Germline V gene sequence: CDR1 SNHLY, CDR2 FYNNEI. This CDR3 comprises 15 residues. CDR3 in DNA: TGTGCCAGCAGTACAGGGGGTGGGAGTGGGAACGAGCAGTACTTC. Protein: CASSTGGGSGNEQYF. The full variable domain, rest sourced from reference TRBV2 and TRBJ2-7, is EPEVTQTPSHQVTQMGQEVILRCVPISNHLYFYWYRQILGQKVEFLVSFYNNEISEKSEIFDDQFSVERPDGSNFTLKIRSTKLEDSAMYFCASSTGGGSGNEQYFGPGTRLTVT.

As concerns this clone: Other nucleotide sequences in the sample specify the same CDR3. The chain joins TRBV11-2 to TRBJ2-7; tentatively, D is TRBD1 (6 bases). V lost 1 base, J lost 2 bases, and 9 bases lay in between. CDR1 is SGHAT, CDR2 FQNNGV, per germline. There are 14 residues in the CDR3. In nucleotides, the CDR3 is TGTGCCAGCAGCTTAGGGGCAGGGGCCTACGAGCAGTACTTC. Its protein is CASSLGAGAYEQYF.

The chain combines TRBV11-2 with TRBJ2-7; D is unresolved. Trimming took off 3 bases at V and 3 bases at J, with 12 bases between the two ends. Germline CDR1 SGHAT, CDR2 FQNNGV. The CDR3 is 14 residues long. The CDR3 spells CASSFSLGSYEQYF. As DNA, the CDR3 is TGTGCCAGCAGCTTTTCTCTCGGCAGCTACGAGCAGTACTTC.

The V call is TRBV19, the J call TRBJ2-7; D is possibly TRBD1 or TRBD2 (5 bases each). The CDR3 extends over 13 amino acids. In germline, CDR1 is LNHDA, CDR2 SQIVND (reference sequence). Trimming pared 5 bases from V and 5 bases from J, leaving 13 bases between. In nucleotides, the CDR3 is TGTGCCAGTAGTCTTACCGGGGCTCACGAGCAGTACTTC. Its translation is CASSLTGAHEQYF. The full variable domain, with the rest looked up from reference TRBV19 and TRBJ2-7, is DGGITQSPKYLFRKEGQNVTLSCEQNLNHDAMYWYRQDPGQGLRLIYYSQIVNDFQKGDIAEGYSVSREKKESFPLTVTSAQKNPTAFYLCASSLTGAHEQYFGPGTRLTVT.

V usage is TRBV28 and J usage is TRBJ2-7; perhaps TRBD2 as D (6 bases). The CDR3 is made up of 14 amino acids. The V and J ends lost 7 bases and 3 bases respectively, with 16 bases between them. Germline V gene lookup returns CDR1 MDHEN and CDR2 SYDVKM. In DNA, the CDR3 is TGTGCCAGCAACGCCCCTAGCGTCGTCTACGAGCAGTACTTC. This encodes CASNAPSVVYEQYF.

This clone was counted once. The rearrangement links TRBV19 to TRBJ2-7; D is perhaps TRBD1 or TRBD2 (5 bases each). This CDR3 has 14 residues. Looked up from germline, CDR1 is LNHDA and CDR2 is SQIVND (reference sequence). With 6 bases removed from V and 0 bases from J, the gap between germline ends came to 12 bases. The CDR3 loop reads CASSPGASSYEQYF. The CDR3 bases are TGTGCCAGTAGCCCCGGGGCGAGCTCCTACGAGCAGTACTTC.

V gene TRBV27 combines with J gene TRBJ2-2, with D uncertain. V was trimmed by 2 bases and J by 5 bases, leaving 15 bases between them. Germline V gene data show CDR1 as MNHEY and CDR2 as SMNVEV (reference sequence). The length of the CDR3 is 16 residues. Here the CDR3 reads CASSLVRVHGTGELFF. The CDR3 region has the DNA TGTGCCAGCAGTTTAGTTAGGGTTCATGGGACCGGGGAGCTGTTTTTT.

V is TRBV5-6 and J is TRBJ1-4, with D unresolved. The CDR3 is 14 amino acids. Per germline, CDR1 SGHDT and CDR2 YYEEEE. V was cut by 4 bases and J by 2 bases, with 9 bases left in between. CDR3 in DNA: TGTGCCAGCAGCCCGAGGAGGACTAATGAAAAACTGTTTTTT. It is translated as CASSPRRTNEKLFF.

A remark on this clone: The same CDR3 also results from other DNA sequences found in this sample. The rearrangement joins TRBV27 to TRBJ2-3; 7 bases are a match to TRBD1. In germline, CDR1 is MNHEY, CDR2 SMNVEV (reference sequence). The V segment lost 4 bases and the J segment 3 bases; nucleotides outside the gene matches: 1. The CDR3 covers 13 residues. DNA for the CDR3: TGTGCCAGCAGTTCAGGGGGAACAGATACGCAGTATTTT. It codes for CASSSGGTDTQYF.

The chain combines TRBV10-3 with TRBJ2-3, with 10 bases fitting TRBD2. This CDR3 contains 17 residues. Trimming took 1 base from V and 2 from J; bases not matched to a gene: 6. Germline CDR1 and CDR2: ENHRY and SYGVKD. Here the CDR3 DNA reads TGTGCCATCAGTGAGTACTCCCTAGCGGGAGTCACAGATACGCAGTATTTT. Its protein product is CAISEYSLAGVTDTQYF.

The chain carries TRBV6-5 and TRBJ1-3, with D possibly matching TRBD1 (6 bases). CDR1 and CDR2 from the germline V gene are MNHEY and SVGAGI. This CDR3 has 15 residues. V was trimmed by 8 bases and J by 1 base, leaving 15 bases between them. The CDR3 sequence is CASRGGRGSGNTIYF. The CDR3 DNA reads as TGTGCCAGCCGTGGGGGGCGCGGGTCTGGAAACACCATATATTTT.